Following are 10 T cell receptor beta chains from one sample sequenced in a study of blood T cell repertoires in COVID-19 (dated by TCRdb to the early 2020s). Library generation was performed with the immunoSEQ multiplex PCR assay. TCRdb took this table from immuneACCESS and kept in-frame rearrangements with V and J called. Such tables lack part of the clones; where checked against another copy, unresolved V genes explain under half of the gap, and the rest is unexplained. This sample lists 250,000 to 300,000 clones; around 90% were detected once. Of the sample, around 2.3% falls within the top ten clones. Sequencing used peripheral blood. The receptor source for this set is an older woman with COVID-19, enrolled during active disease.

The table lists this clone with a few counts. The CDR3 coding sequence is TGTGCCAGCTTACCTAGCGGGGGCCTCTCCTACAATGAGCAGTTCTTC. Protein product: CASLPSGGLSYNEQFF. The chain joins TRBV11-2 to TRBJ2-1, with TRBD2 identical over 10 bases. The CDR3 contains 16 residues. The germline V gene encodes CDR1 SGHAT and CDR2 FQNNGV. The V gene end was trimmed by 8 bases and the J gene end by 0 bases; junction bases not matched to a gene: 7.

V and J are TRBV7-9 and TRBJ1-4; D unresolved. The CDR3 extends over 15 amino acids. The germline V gene has CDR1 SEHNR and CDR2 FQNEAQ (reference sequence). Deletions cut 6 bases from V and 3 bases from J, with 14 bases between. The CDR3 sequence is CASSTGSVPNEKLFF. CDR3 coding DNA: TGTGCCAGCAGTACGGGTTCCGTTCCTAATGAAAAACTGTTTTTT.

The chain uses TRBV4-1 and TRBJ1-5, with 7 bases matching TRBD1. The J segment lost 0 bases and the V segment lost 5 bases, leaving 13 bases of the junction unmatched. Germline CDR1 is MGHRA and CDR2 is YSYEKL. The CDR3 is made up of 18 amino acids. CDR3 in DNA: TGCGCCAGCAGCGTAGAGTGGGACAGCCTATATAGCAATCAGCCCCAGCATTTT. Its translation is CASSVEWDSLYSNQPQHF.

The rearrangement joins TRBV24-1 to TRBJ2-2, with TRBD1 matching 8 bases. The germline gives CDR1 KGHDR, CDR2 SFDVKD. V was clipped by 2 bases and J by 7 bases; unmatched bases: 2. This CDR3 has 14 residues. The CDR3 protein is CATSDSGGSGELFF. The DNA of the CDR3 is TGTGCCACCAGTGATTCAGGGGGCAGCGGGGAGCTGTTTTTT.

The rearrangement uses TRBV15 and TRBJ1-1; TRBD1 is a possible D gene (5 bases). Trimming stripped 7 bases from V and 4 bases from J, with 10 bases between. The germline CDR1 and CDR2 sequences are LNHNV and YYDKDF (reference sequence). The CDR3 covers 12 residues. The CDR3 reads CATNQGATEAFF. In DNA, the CDR3 is TGTGCCACCAATCAGGGCGCCACTGAAGCTTTCTTT.

The chain uses TRBV19 and TRBJ1-5; no definite D call. The CDR3 is made up of 14 amino acids. V dropped 6 bases and J dropped 2 bases, with 11 bases sitting between them. The germline gives CDR1 LNHDA, CDR2 SQIVND (reference sequence). The CDR3 DNA sequence: TGTGCCAGTAGATCGGAGGGTGGCAATCAGCCCCAGCATTTT. Encoded protein: CASRSEGGNQPQHF.

CDR3 sequence reads: CASSPGQGPDTQYF. The CDR3 nucleotides are TGTGCCAGCAGCCCAGGACAGGGACCAGATACGCAGTATTTT. The chain combines TRBV7-2 with TRBJ2-3, with 8 nucleotides matching TRBD1. V lost 5 bases and J lost 4; bases outside the gene matches: 5. CDR3 length: 14 amino acids. Germline CDR1 and CDR2: SGHTA and FQGNSA.

The rearrangement uses TRBV12-3 or TRBV12-4 and TRBJ2-2; no clear D gene. CDR3 length equals 13 residues. V was pared by 1 base and J by 7 bases, with 7 bases between. The CDR3 region has the DNA TGTGCCAGCAGTTTAGTTAGTGTCGGGGAGCTGTTTTTT. Amino acid sequence: CASSLVSVGELFF.

This clone was observed a single time. The CDR3 region has the DNA TGTGCCAGCAGTTTAGGGGGGGCGCTGGCCGGGGAGCTGTTTTTT. Translation: CASSLGGALAGELFF. This rearrangement joins TRBV28 to TRBJ2-2; a possible D gene is TRBD2 (7 bases). The CDR3 contains 15 residues. With 2 bases removed from V and 6 bases from J, the gap between germline ends came to 13 bases. The germline gives CDR1 MDHEN, CDR2 SYDVKM.

This clone was seen a single time. This sequence joins TRBV5-5 and TRBJ1-1, with 7 positions matching TRBD1. The CDR3 sequence is 14 residues long. The germline gives CDR1 SGHKS, CDR2 YYEKEE (reference sequence). The trim removed 1 base at V and 10 bases at J, leaving 10 bases unmatched. CDR3: CASSLIAGQLAAFF. Here the CDR3 DNA reads TGTGCCAGCAGCTTGATTGCGGGACAGCTCGCAGCTTTCTTT.